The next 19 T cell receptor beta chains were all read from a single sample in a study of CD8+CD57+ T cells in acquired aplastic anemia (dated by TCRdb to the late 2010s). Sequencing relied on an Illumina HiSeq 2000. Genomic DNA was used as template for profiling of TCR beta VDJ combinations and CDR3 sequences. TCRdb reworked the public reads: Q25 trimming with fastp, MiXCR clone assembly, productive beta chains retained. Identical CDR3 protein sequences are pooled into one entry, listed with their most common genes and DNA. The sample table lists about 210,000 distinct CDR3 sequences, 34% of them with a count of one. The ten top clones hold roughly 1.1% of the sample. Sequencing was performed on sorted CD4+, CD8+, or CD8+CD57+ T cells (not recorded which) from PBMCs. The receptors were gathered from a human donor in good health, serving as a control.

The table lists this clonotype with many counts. As DNA, the CDR3 is TGTGCCAGCAGTTACAAAGGAAGACGGGACACCATATATTTT. It yields the protein CASSYKGRRDTIYF. V gene TRBV6-5 combines with J gene TRBJ1-3, with no clear D. Germline CDR1 and CDR2: MNHEY and SVGAGI. CDR3 length: 14 residues. V was trimmed by 2 bases and J by 8 bases, leaving 13 bases between them.

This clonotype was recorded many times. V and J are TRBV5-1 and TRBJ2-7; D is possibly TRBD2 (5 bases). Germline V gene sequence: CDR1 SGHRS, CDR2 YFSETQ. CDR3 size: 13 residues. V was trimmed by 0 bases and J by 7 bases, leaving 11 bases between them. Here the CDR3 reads CASSLDGRGEQYF. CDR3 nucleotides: TGCGCCAGCAGCTTGGACGGTCGAGGGGAGCAGTACTTC.

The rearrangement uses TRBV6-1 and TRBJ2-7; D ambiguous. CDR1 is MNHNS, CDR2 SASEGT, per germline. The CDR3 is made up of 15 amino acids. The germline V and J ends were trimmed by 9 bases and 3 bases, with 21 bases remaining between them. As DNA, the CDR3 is TGTGCCAGATTCGGCCGGTCTATTCCATGCTACGAGCAGTACTTC. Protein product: CARFGRSIPCYEQYF.

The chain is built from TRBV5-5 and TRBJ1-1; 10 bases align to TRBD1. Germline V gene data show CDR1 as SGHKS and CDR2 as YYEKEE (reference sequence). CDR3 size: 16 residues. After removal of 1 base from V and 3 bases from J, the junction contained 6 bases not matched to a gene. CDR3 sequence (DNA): TGTGCCAGCAGCTTGAGTATTGGACAGGGGGACACTGAAGCTTTCTTT. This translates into CASSLSIGQGDTEAFF.

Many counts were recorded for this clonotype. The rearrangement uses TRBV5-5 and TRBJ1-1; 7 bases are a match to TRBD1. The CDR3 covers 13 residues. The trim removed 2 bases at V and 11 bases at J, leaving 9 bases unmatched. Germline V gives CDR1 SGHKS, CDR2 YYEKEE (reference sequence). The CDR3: CASSFTDDRVAFF. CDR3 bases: TGTGCCAGCAGCTTTACTGACGACAGGGTGGCTTTCTTT.

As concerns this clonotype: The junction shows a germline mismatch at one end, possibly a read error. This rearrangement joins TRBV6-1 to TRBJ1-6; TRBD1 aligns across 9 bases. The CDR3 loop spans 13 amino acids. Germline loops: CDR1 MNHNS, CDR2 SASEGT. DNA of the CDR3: TGTGCTAGCAGTGAAGACAGGGGGTCACCCCTCCACTTT. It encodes CASSEDRGSPLHF.

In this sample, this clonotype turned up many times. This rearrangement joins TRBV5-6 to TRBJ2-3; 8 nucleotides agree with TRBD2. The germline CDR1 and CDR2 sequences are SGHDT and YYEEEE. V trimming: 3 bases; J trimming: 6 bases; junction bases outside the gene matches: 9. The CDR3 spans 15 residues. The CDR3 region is CASSSAGGGRDTQYF. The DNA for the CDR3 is TGTGCCAGCAGCTCCGCGGGGGGAGGTAGGGATACGCAGTATTTT.

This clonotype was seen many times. Here the CDR3 reads CAISVTEIANTGELFF. CDR3 DNA: TGTGCCATCAGTGTAACGGAAATCGCGAACACCGGGGAGCTGTTTTTT. The chain couples TRBV10-3 to TRBJ2-2; D is unclear. The CDR3 covers 16 residues. The germline V gene has CDR1 ENHRY and CDR2 SYGVKD. Between the trimmed V and J ends, which lost 4 bases and 0 bases, there was a span of 12 bases.

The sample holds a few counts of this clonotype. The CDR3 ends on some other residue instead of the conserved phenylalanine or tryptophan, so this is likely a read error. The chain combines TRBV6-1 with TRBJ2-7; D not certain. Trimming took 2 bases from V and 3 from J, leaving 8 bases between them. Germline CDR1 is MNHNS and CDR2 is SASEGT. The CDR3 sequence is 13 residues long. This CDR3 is CASSEQEYYEQYL. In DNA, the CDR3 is TGTGCCAGCAGTGAACAGGAATACTACGAGCAGTACCTC.

The CDR3 nucleotides are TGTGCCAGCAGTCGCAGGGCCGACGGGGAGCTGTTTTTT. As protein: CASSRRADGELFF. The rearrangement uses TRBV6-7 and TRBJ2-2, with D possibly being TRBD1 (5 bases). TRBV6-7 is sorted into the ORF group, with uncertain function. The V and J ends lost 5 bases and 7 bases respectively, with 11 bases between them. The CDR3 totals 13 residues.

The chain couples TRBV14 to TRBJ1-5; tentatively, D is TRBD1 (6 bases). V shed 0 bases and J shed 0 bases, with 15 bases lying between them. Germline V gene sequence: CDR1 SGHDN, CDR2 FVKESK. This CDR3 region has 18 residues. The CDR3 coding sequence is TGTGCCAGCAGCCAAGAATACGGGGGGCGGATTAGCAATCAGCCCCAGCATTTT. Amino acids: CASSQEYGGRISNQPQHF.

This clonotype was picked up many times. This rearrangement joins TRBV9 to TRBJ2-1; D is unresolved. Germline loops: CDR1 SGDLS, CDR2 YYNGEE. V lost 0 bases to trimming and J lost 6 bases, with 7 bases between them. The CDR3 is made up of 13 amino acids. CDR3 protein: CASSVGLTNEQFF. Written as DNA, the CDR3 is TGTGCCAGCAGCGTAGGACTTACCAATGAGCAGTTCTTC.

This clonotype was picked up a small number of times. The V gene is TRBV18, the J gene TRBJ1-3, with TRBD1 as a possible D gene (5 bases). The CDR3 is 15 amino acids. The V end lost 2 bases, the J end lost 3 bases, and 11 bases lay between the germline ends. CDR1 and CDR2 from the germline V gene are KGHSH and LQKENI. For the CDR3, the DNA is TGTGCCAGCTCACCATCGCCAGGGAATGGAAACACCATATATTTT. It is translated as CASSPSPGNGNTIYF.

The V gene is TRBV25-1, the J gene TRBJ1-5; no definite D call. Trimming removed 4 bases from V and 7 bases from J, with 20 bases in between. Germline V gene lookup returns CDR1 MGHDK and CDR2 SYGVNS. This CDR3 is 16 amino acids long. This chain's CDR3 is CASSGLLGLTGQPQHF. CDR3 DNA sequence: TGTGCCAGCAGTGGATTACTGGGCCTCACTGGACAGCCCCAGCATTTT.

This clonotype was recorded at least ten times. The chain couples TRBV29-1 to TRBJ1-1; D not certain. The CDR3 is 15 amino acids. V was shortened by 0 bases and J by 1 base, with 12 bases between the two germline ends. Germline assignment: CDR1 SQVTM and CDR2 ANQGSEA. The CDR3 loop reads CSVEDPQQRNTEAFF. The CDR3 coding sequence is TGCAGCGTTGAAGATCCTCAACAGCGGAACACTGAAGCTTTCTTT.

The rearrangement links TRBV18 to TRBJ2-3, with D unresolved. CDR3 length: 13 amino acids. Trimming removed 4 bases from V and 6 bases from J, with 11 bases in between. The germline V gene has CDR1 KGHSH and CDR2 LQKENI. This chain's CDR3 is CASSRDSLDTQYF. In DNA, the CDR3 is TGTGCCAGCTCACGCGATTCACTGGATACGCAGTATTTT.

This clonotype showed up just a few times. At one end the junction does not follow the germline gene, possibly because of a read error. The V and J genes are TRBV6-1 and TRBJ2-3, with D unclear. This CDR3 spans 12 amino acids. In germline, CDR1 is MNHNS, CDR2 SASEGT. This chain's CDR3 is CAGSPTPDTQYF. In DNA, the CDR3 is TGTGCCGGCAGCCCAACCCCAGATACGCAGTATTTT.

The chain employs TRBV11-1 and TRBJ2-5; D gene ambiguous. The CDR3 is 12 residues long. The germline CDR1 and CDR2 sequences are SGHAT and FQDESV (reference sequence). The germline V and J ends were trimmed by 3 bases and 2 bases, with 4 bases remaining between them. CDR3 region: CASSFNQETQYF. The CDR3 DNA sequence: TGTGCCAGCAGCTTCAATCAAGAGACCCAGTACTTC.

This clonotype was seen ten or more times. CDR3 loop: CASSLRPLDSSGNTIYF. The CDR3 bases are TGTGCCAGCAGCTTAAGGCCGCTGGACTCTTCTGGAAACACCATATATTTT. V usage is TRBV11-2 and J usage is TRBJ1-3; D ambiguous. V was shortened by 2 bases and J by 1 base, with 15 bases between the two germline ends. The germline V gene has CDR1 SGHAT and CDR2 FQNNGV. The CDR3 has 17 residues.